These 14 T cell receptor beta chains were sequenced from one sample in a study of T-cell memory formation after mild COVID-19. TCRdb redid the calling of the 5' RACE reads with MiXCR, one entry per CDR3 protein. The table has nearly 110,000 distinct CDR3 sequences, around 15% seen once. Sequencing was done on a sample of PBMCs or a T cell subset sorted from them (not recorded which). These receptors all stem from an adult woman who had mild COVID-19 (a few samples of this study predate the infection). Cell type and time point are not known.

This clonotype was seen a handful of times. The chain uses TRBV20-1 and TRBJ2-1; 7 bases line up with TRBD2. J was trimmed by 5 bases and V by 0 bases; bases with no gene match: 7. Germline V gene sequence: CDR1 DFQATT, CDR2 SNEGSKA (reference sequence). CDR3 length: 15 amino acids. The DNA for the CDR3 is TGCAGTGCTAGAGATAGAGTAGCGGGTAACAATGAGCAGTTCTTC. It translates to CSARDRVAGNNEQFF.

The chain couples TRBV29-1 to TRBJ1-1; D unclear. V gave up 1 base and J gave up 1 base, with 7 bases separating them. Germline assignment: CDR1 SQVTM and CDR2 ANQGSEA. This CDR3 is 13 amino acids long. DNA of the CDR3: TGCAGCGTTGAAGCTTCAGGGAACACTGAAGCTTTCTTT. The encoded protein is CSVEASGNTEAFF. The variable domain in full, completed from reference TRBV29-1 and TRBJ1-1, reads SAVISQKPSRDICQRGTSLTIQCQVDSQVTMMFWYRQQPGQSLTLIATANQGSEATYESGFVIDKFPISRPNLTFSTLTVSNMSPEDSSIYLCSVEASGNTEAFFGQGTRLTVV.

There are many counts of this clonotype. V and J are TRBV7-6 and TRBJ2-1; 8 nucleotides match TRBD2. From germline, CDR1 is SGHVS and CDR2 FNYEAQ. V trimming: 1 base; J trimming: 9 bases; junction bases outside the gene matches: 11. The CDR3 covers 16 residues. CDR3 residues: CASSLGVASGLPEQFF. CDR3 sequence (DNA): TGTGCCAGCAGCTTAGGGGTGGCTAGCGGGCTTCCTGAGCAGTTCTTC.

This clonotype was observed a few times. The gene calls are TRBV7-9 and TRBJ1-1; D gene ambiguous. The germline V gene has CDR1 SEHNR and CDR2 FQNEAQ (reference sequence). The CDR3 runs 11 residues. V gave up 7 bases and J gave up 1 base, with 4 bases separating them. The CDR3 DNA is TGTGCCAGCAAGGCGAACACTGAAGCTTTCTTT. Residues: CASKANTEAFF. The whole variable domain, filled in from reference TRBV7-9 and TRBJ1-1, reads DTGVSQNPRHKITKRGQNVTFRCDPISEHNRLYWYRQTLGQGPEFLTYFQNEAQLEKSRLLSDRFSAERPKGSFSTLEIQRTEQGDSAMYLCASKANTEAFFGQGTRLTVV.

This clonotype turned up a few times. The V gene is TRBV6-5, the J gene TRBJ2-3, with D perhaps TRBD2 (5 bases). The germline V gene encodes CDR1 MNHEY and CDR2 SVGAGI. V lost 0 bases to trimming and J lost 2 bases, with 30 bases between them. The length of the CDR3 is 22 residues. The CDR3 DNA reads as TGTGCCAGCAGTTACTCGAGGGTCCAGCAGGATTTTCACCTCACCCCCACAGATACGCAGTATTTT. Encoded protein: CASSYSRVQQDFHLTPTDTQYF.

The chain recombines TRBV4-1 with TRBJ1-1, with TRBD1 as a possible D gene (5 bases). The CDR3 has 13 amino acids. Trimming removed 4 bases from V and 4 bases from J, with 10 bases in between. Germline-derived CDR1 and CDR2 are MGHRA and YSYEKL. CDR3 protein: CASSLTVSTEAFF. CDR3 DNA sequence: TGCGCCAGCAGCCTGACAGTTTCCACTGAAGCTTTCTTT.

This rearrangement joins TRBV20-1 to TRBJ2-3; TRBD2 agrees at 7 bases. V lost 2 bases, J lost 0 bases, and 14 bases stayed unmatched. The V gene's germline CDR1 is DFQATT and CDR2 SNEGSKA (reference sequence). The CDR3 length is 18 residues. CDR3 loop: CSARLYSQAGVSTDTQYF. The CDR3 DNA is TGCAGTGCTAGATTATACTCCCAGGCGGGGGTAAGCACAGATACGCAGTATTTT.

V usage is TRBV21-1 and J usage is TRBJ1-5; TRBD1, the table's D call, lacks a check against the DNA. TRBV21-1 is a pseudogene. The CDR3 runs to 17 residues. The CDR3 loop reads CASSKDEVDRSNQPQHF. For the CDR3, the DNA is TGTGCCAGCAGCAAAGACGAGGTGGACAGAAGCAATCAGCCCCAGCATTTT.

This clonotype was counted a few times. This sequence joins TRBV12-3 or TRBV12-4 and TRBJ1-1; possible D gene TRBD1, 5 bases. The CDR3 has 14 amino acids. V was cut by 6 bases and J by 0 bases, with 11 bases left in between. The CDR3 loop reads CASSETDMNTEAFF. The CDR3 nucleotides are TGTGCCAGCAGCGAGACAGACATGAACACTGAAGCTTTCTTT.

This chain connects TRBV12-3 or TRBV12-4 to TRBJ2-1; TRBD2 matches 11 bases. This CDR3 comprises 17 residues. The junction had 7 bases not matched to a gene; V was cut back by 3 bases and J by 3 bases. The CDR3 region is CASSLGLLAGDYNEQFF. CDR3 in DNA: TGTGCCAGCAGTTTGGGCCTACTAGCGGGAGACTACAATGAGCAGTTCTTC.

This clonotype was found a few times. V gene TRBV30 combines with J gene TRBJ1-1; D may be TRBD1 (5 bases). The CDR3 has 11 residues. The germline V gene encodes CDR1 GTSNPN and CDR2 SVGIG (reference sequence). The V gene lost 5 bases and the J gene lost 7 bases, with 11 bases spanning the gap. The CDR3 loop reads CAWGQGSEAFF. CDR3 DNA: TGTGCCTGGGGTCAGGGTAGTGAAGCTTTCTTT.

This chain uses TRBV7-9 with TRBJ2-1, with 7 bases that match TRBD2. V trimming: 1 base; J trimming: 10 bases; junction bases outside the gene matches: 10. Germline V CDR1 and CDR2: SEHNR, FQNEAQ (reference sequence). The CDR3 length is 15 residues. In DNA, the CDR3 is TGTGCCAGCAGCTTAGTCACTAGCGCGCATCGGGAGCAGTTCTTC. Translated: CASSLVTSAHREQFF.

A few counts support this clonotype. The chain recombines TRBV12-3 or TRBV12-4 with TRBJ1-1; D call uncertain. Trimming stripped 5 bases from V and 1 base from J, with 20 bases between. The CDR3 extends over 17 amino acids. The CDR3 DNA reads TGTGCCAGCAGTCCTCCTACAGCCCTGGCCGGGAACACTGAAGCTTTCTTT. Translating it yields CASSPPTALAGNTEAFF.

The rearrangement joins TRBV6-2 or TRBV6-3 to TRBJ2-5; no reliable D call. The length of the CDR3 is 13 residues. Germline CDR1 reads MNHEY; CDR2 reads SVGEGT. The V and J ends lost 0 bases and 5 bases respectively, with 7 bases between them. This CDR3 reads CASSYSESETQYF. The CDR3 DNA is TGTGCCAGCAGTTACTCTGAGTCTGAGACCCAGTACTTC.